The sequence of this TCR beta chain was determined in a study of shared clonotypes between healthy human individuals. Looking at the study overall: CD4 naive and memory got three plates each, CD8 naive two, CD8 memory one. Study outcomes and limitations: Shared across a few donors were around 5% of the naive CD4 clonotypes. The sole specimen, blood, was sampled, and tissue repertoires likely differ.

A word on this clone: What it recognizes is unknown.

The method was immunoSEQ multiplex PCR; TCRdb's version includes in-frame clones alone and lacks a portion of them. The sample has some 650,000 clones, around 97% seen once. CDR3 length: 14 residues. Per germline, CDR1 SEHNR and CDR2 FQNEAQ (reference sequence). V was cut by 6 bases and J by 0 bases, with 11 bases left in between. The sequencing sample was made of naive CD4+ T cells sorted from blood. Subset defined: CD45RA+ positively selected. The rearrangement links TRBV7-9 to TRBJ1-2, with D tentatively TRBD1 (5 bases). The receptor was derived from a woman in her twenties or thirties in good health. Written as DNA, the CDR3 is TGTGCCAGCAGGAACGACAGAGCTAACTATGGCTACACCTTC. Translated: CASRNDRANYGYTF.